These 21 T cell receptor beta chains were sequenced from one sample in a study of CD8 T cells in Susac syndrome. A quantity of about 0.5 to 1 ug RNA underwent reverse transcription using random hexamers. TCRdb independently ran MiXCR on the immunoSEQ multiplex PCR reads; one entry per CDR3 protein. The sample records roughly 100,000 distinct CDR3 sequences, roughly 96% being singletons. The material sequenced was CD8+ T cells from PBMCs. These receptors were taken from a human donor with Susac syndrome.

This sequence joins TRBV11-2 and TRBJ1-3, with D unclear. V shed 2 bases and J shed 4 bases, with 12 bases lying between them. The CDR3 length is 15 residues. CDR1 and CDR2 from the germline V gene are SGHAT and FQNNGV. CDR3 sequence reads: CASSLWPVTGNTIYF. The CDR3 DNA reads TGTGCCAGCAGCTTATGGCCGGTGACCGGAAACACCATATATTTT.

The rearrangement joins TRBV18 to TRBJ1-2; 7 bases match TRBD1. The germline CDR1 and CDR2 sequences are KGHSH and LQKENI. The CDR3 is 13 residues long. Trimming cost V 5 bases and J 11 bases; bases outside gene matches: 11. The CDR3 bases are TGTGCCAGCTCATACCTACAGGGGCAATGGTACACCTTC. It translates to CASSYLQGQWYTF.

The CDR3 DNA sequence: TGTGCCTCTCGAACTCCAGGGTCCGGGGGCGTTGAGTATTTT. Translating it yields CASRTPGSGGVEYF. The J gene is TRBJ2-3, the V gene TRBV6-5, with D perhaps matching TRBD1 or TRBD2 (6 bases each). The CDR3 is 14 amino acids. The germline gives CDR1 MNHEY, CDR2 SVGAGI. The V gene lost 11 bases and the J gene lost 13 bases, with 28 bases spanning the gap.

The chain recombines TRBV5-6 with TRBJ1-5; maybe TRBD1 (6 bases). The length of the CDR3 is 15 residues. The germline V and J ends were trimmed by 1 base and 6 bases, with 14 bases remaining between them. Germline V lookup: CDR1 SGHDT, CDR2 YYEEEE. The DNA of the CDR3 is TGTGCCAGCAGCTTGAAACAGGGCTTTGTTCAGCCCCAGCATTTT. The encoded protein is CASSLKQGFVQPQHF.

This sequence joins TRBV14 and TRBJ1-2, with D possibly being TRBD1 (5 bases). CDR1 SGHDN and CDR2 FVKESK come from the germline V gene. V was trimmed by 1 base and J by 3 bases, leaving 9 bases between them. This CDR3 region has 14 residues. This CDR3 reads CASSQGAGHYGYTF. The CDR3 region has the DNA TGTGCCAGCAGCCAAGGGGCAGGGCACTATGGCTACACCTTC.

The J gene is TRBJ2-7, the V gene TRBV20-1; D may match TRBD1 or TRBD2 (5 bases each). V was trimmed by 7 bases and J by 2 bases, leaving 15 bases between them. CDR3 length: 13 amino acids. Germline CDR1 and CDR2: DFQATT and SNEGSKA (reference sequence). CDR3 bases: TGCAGTGGTCTTGGGACGCTTCCCTACGAGCAGTACTTC. It specifies CSGLGTLPYEQYF.

This chain joins TRBV23-1 and TRBJ1-1; 8 bases are shared with TRBD1. TRBV23-1 is sorted into the ORF group, with uncertain function. This CDR3 is 17 amino acids long. V was pared by 2 bases and J by 2 bases, with 10 bases of the junction left unmatched. CDR3: CASSQIRDRTKNTEAFF. The CDR3 DNA follows: TGCGCCAGCAGTCAAATCCGGGACAGGACTAAAAACACTGAAGCTTTCTTT.

The chain couples TRBV7-9 to TRBJ2-1; D not resolved. The V gene's germline CDR1 is SEHNR and CDR2 FQNEAQ (reference sequence). This CDR3 is 16 amino acids long. Trimming shortened V by 8 bases and J by 6 bases, and 23 bases separated the two germline ends. CDR3 sequence (DNA): TGTGCCAGCTCGACGAGCCCCCTGGTAGACCCCAATGAGCAGTTCTTC. It translates to CASSTSPLVDPNEQFF.

The chain couples TRBV6-5 to TRBJ2-3; the D gene is possibly TRBD2 (10 bases). The V gene lost 2 bases and the J gene lost 3 bases, with 21 bases spanning the gap. The CDR3 sequence is 18 residues long. The germline V gene has CDR1 MNHEY and CDR2 SVGAGI. CDR3 DNA sequence: TGTGCCAGCAGTTACGCGATAGCGGGGGGACAGGGAACAGATACGCAGTATTTT. Translation: CASSYAIAGGQGTDTQYF.

The chain combines TRBV5-1 with TRBJ2-2; D not resolved. V was pared by 0 bases and J by 7 bases, with 10 bases between. Germline lookup yields CDR1 SGHRS and CDR2 YFSETQ. This CDR3 is 14 amino acids long. CDR3 in amino acids: CASSLEGPHGELFF. CDR3 DNA sequence: TGCGCCAGCAGCTTGGAGGGTCCCCACGGGGAGCTGTTTTTT.

The V call is TRBV6-2 or TRBV6-3, the J call TRBJ1-5; D perhaps matches TRBD1 (6 bases). The CDR3 covers 15 residues. Germline-derived CDR1 and CDR2 are MNHEY and SVGEGT. V lost 7 bases, J lost 3 bases, and 16 bases lay in between. For the CDR3, the DNA is TGTGCCAGCACCCCGGACAGCTATCCCAATCAGCCCCAGCATTTT. Protein sequence: CASTPDSYPNQPQHF.

V usage is TRBV30 and J usage is TRBJ2-7; perhaps TRBD1 as D (5 bases). Germline lookup yields CDR1 GTSNPN and CDR2 SVGIG (reference sequence). Trimming cost V 2 bases and J 6 bases, with 5 bases left between them. The CDR3 contains 10 residues. CDR3 amino acids: CAWSRGEQYF. DNA of the CDR3: TGTGCCTGGAGTAGGGGCGAGCAGTACTTC.

The rearrangement links TRBV11-3 to TRBJ2-7, with 9 positions matching TRBD1. The CDR3 sequence is 13 residues long. Germline V gene lookup returns CDR1 SGHNT and CDR2 YENEEA. Trimming took 5 bases from V and 6 from J; bases not matched to a gene: 5. Written as DNA, the CDR3 is TGTGCCAGCAGCCTGGGACAGGGACGCGAGCAGTACTTC. Translating gives CASSLGQGREQYF.

CDR3: CASSNSGLADTQYF. Here the CDR3 DNA reads TGTGCCAGCAGCAACTCGGGGTTGGCAGATACGCAGTATTTT. The chain couples TRBV7-9 to TRBJ2-3; D possibly corresponds to TRBD2 (5 bases). Deletions cut 5 bases from V and 4 bases from J, with 13 bases between. The CDR3 covers 14 residues. Germline CDR1 is SEHNR and CDR2 is FQNEAQ (reference sequence). Variable domain in full (rest from reference TRBV7-9 and TRBJ2-3): DTGVSQNPRHKITKRGQNVTFRCDPISEHNRLYWYRQTLGQGPEFLTYFQNEAQLEKSRLLSDRFSAERPKGSFSTLEIQRTEQGDSAMYLCASSNSGLADTQYFGPGTRLTVL.

J is TRBJ2-6 and V is TRBV5-4; D is unclear. Germline lookup yields CDR1 SGHNT and CDR2 YYREEE (reference sequence). V lost 5 bases to trimming and J lost 0 bases, with 12 bases between them. The CDR3 runs to 16 residues. This chain's CDR3 is CASSPAWSSGANVLTF. The CDR3 region has the DNA TGTGCCAGCAGTCCGGCCTGGTCCTCTGGGGCCAACGTCCTGACTTTC.

J is TRBJ1-1 and V is TRBV2; 7 bases map to TRBD1. Germline assignment: CDR1 SNHLY and CDR2 FYNNEI. The V segment lost 3 bases and the J segment 1 base; nucleotides outside the gene matches: 8. This CDR3 region has 16 residues. CDR3 sequence: CASSEPGDRRNTEAFF. DNA of the CDR3: TGTGCCAGCAGTGAGCCGGGGGACAGACGGAACACTGAAGCTTTCTTT.

The V gene is TRBV20-1, the J gene TRBJ2-6; D perhaps matches TRBD2 (5 bases). CDR1 and CDR2 (germline): DFQATT, SNEGSKA (reference sequence). CDR3 size: 16 residues. V gave up 7 bases and J gave up 0 bases, with 16 bases separating them. CDR3 amino acids: CSGVGRARSGANVLTF. The CDR3 DNA follows: TGCAGTGGGGTAGGGCGGGCCCGCTCTGGGGCCAACGTCCTGACTTTC.

The chain recombines TRBV7-9 with TRBJ1-2; perhaps TRBD1 as D (5 bases). Germline CDR1 is SEHNR and CDR2 is FQNEAQ (reference sequence). V shed 2 bases and J shed 0 bases, with 13 bases lying between them. This CDR3 spans 16 amino acids. The CDR3 nucleotides read TGTGCCAGCAGCTTACCTAGGGACGGAACTAACTATGGCTACACCTTC. As protein: CASSLPRDGTNYGYTF.

The CDR3 DNA is TGTGCCAGCAGCCTCTTTGGACAGGGTGGAAACACTGAAGCTTTCTTT. This gives the protein CASSLFGQGGNTEAFF. The chain carries TRBV3-1 and TRBJ1-1; 8 bases map to TRBD1. J lost 2 bases, V lost 4 bases, and 9 bases had no gene match. CDR1 LGHDT and CDR2 YNNKEL come from the germline V gene (reference sequence). The CDR3 length is 16 residues.

V is TRBV20-1 and J is TRBJ1-5; TRBD1 matches at 10 bases. This CDR3 has 16 amino acids. Germline V lookup: CDR1 DFQATT, CDR2 SNEGSKA (reference sequence). J lost 7 bases, V lost 5 bases, and 14 bases had no gene match. For the CDR3, the DNA is TGCAGTGCTGAAATTGCGGGACAGGGGCTTCGGCAGCCCCAGCATTTT. Protein sequence: CSAEIAGQGLRQPQHF.

The J gene is TRBJ2-5, the V gene TRBV30; 13 positions agree with TRBD2. The germline V gene has CDR1 GTSNPN and CDR2 SVGIG (reference sequence). V lost 7 bases, J lost 5 bases, and 10 bases stayed unmatched. The CDR3 has 15 amino acids. The DNA of the CDR3 is TGTGCCTCAACTCCGGGACTAGCGGGGCATGAGACCCAGTACTTC. This encodes CASTPGLAGHETQYF.